This TCR beta chain was sequenced in a study of blood T cell repertoires in COVID-19 (dated by TCRdb to 2018 to 2020). A note on the overall study: Samples from collaborators originated in the United States, Italy and Spain and spanned both the acute and convalescent phases of COVID-19. Deeply sampled blood TCRbeta repertoires from subjects exposed to, actively infected with, or recovered from COVID-19 were included in the dataset. A freely available public database, intended as a resource for researchers studying the immune response to SARS-CoV-2, is where the repertoires were released. HLA class I and class II types, where available, came from metadata supplied by the sample provider rather than from assay-based typing. The material from the prospective study consisted of cDNA or gDNA derived from T cells, B-cell-depleted T cells, or PBMCs. Samples were obtained from the ongoing ImmuneRACE study (first 160 participants) and from about 1,300 subjects provided by 6 global collaborators. The sample metadata nearly always contained a de-identified subject ID, COVID-19 status, age in years and sex. Here is what the overall study found, with its caveats: The amount of clinical and demographic metadata varied by source and participant and was provided uncurated.

Another Seattle source contributed samples from volunteer blood donors who had recovered from COVID-19. The collaborating institutions used their own protocols to collect whole blood in K2EDTA tubes. Collaborator samples were shipped for TCRbeta analysis as frozen whole blood, isolated PBMCs, or DNA extracted from either sample type. The germline V gene provides CDR1 SGHVS and CDR2 FQNEAQ. From its cysteine to its phenylalanine, the CDR3 spans 15 amino acids. Only the CDR3 part of the read is kept: 45 bases, read in frame from the first base. The germline V and J ends show losses of 4 bases and 3 bases respectively, and no gene match explains 3 bases of the junction. The table lists this clone with a count of one. Its antigen specificity is not known. No base quality values were provided; no much bigger clone lies one nucleotide off. TCRbeta CDR3 regions were amplified from genomic DNA by means of the immunoSEQ Assay, a bias-controlled multiplex PCR. In the paper's pipeline: Nucleated cell counts per sample were estimated from amplification of reference gene primers within the assay. To quantify the absolute abundance of each unique TCRbeta CDR3 rearrangement, sequence reads were collapsed and filtered. For each sample, productive Simpson clonality was calculated as the square root of Simpson's diversity index over productive rearrangements. TCRdb limited this immuneACCESS table to in-frame rearrangements with V and J called. A share of clones is missing; checked studies link under half to unresolved V genes, and the rest is unexplained. The V and J calls and clone size come from that table; D and trimming were worked out from the DNA. This sample holds 200,000 to 250,000 clones; about nine tenths were observed only once. Roughly 2.3% of the sample is in the top ten clones.

The V and J genes are TRBV7-8 and TRBJ2-2, with TRBD1 matching 9 junction bases. Sequenced sample: peripheral blood. The TCR comes from a young man who had recovered from COVID-19. The nucleotide sequence is given as TGTGCCAGCAGCTCGACAGGGGGTCACACCGGGGAGCTGTTTTTT. The resulting protein is CASSSTGGHTGELFF.